The rows below give T cell receptor beta chains drawn from one sample of a study of B cell selection in AIRE deficiency. Produced via immunoSEQ multiplex PCR; TCRdb's table is partial and in-frame only. The table has fewer than 30,000 clones, approximately 97% seen once. The sequenced material came from conventional CD4+ T cells sorted from PBMCs. These receptors originate from a human donor with AIRE deficiency. CDR3s include the opening cysteine and the closing phenylalanine or tryptophan. Each record gives: J gene, V gene, clone size, D gene, CDR3 protein, CDR3 DNA. D genes are given only for firm matches. A row's size may be missing; if present it is once, few, many or a size class.

J gene: TRBJ2-7
V gene: TRBV27
clone size: NA
D gene: NA
CDR3 protein: CASSFNGPYEQYF
CDR3 DNA: TGTGCCAGCAGTTTCAACGGACCCTACGAGCAGTACTTC

J gene: TRBJ2-6
V gene: TRBV13
clone size: NA
D gene: TRBD1
CDR3 protein: CASSWAGQGYSGANVLTF
CDR3 DNA: TGTGCCAGCAGCTGGGCGGGACAGGGTTATTCCGGGGCCAACGTCCTGACTTTC

J gene: TRBJ2-1
V gene: TRBV5-4
clone size: NA
D gene: NA
CDR3 protein: CASSRVGTSIEQFF
CDR3 DNA: TGTGCCAGCAGCCGCGTAGGGACGTCTATCGAGCAGTTCTTC

J gene: TRBJ2-6
V gene: TRBV27
clone size: NA
D gene: NA
CDR3 protein: CASSFVGANVLTF
CDR3 DNA: TGTGCCAGCAGTTTTGTTGGGGCCAACGTCCTGACTTTC

J gene: TRBJ2-3
V gene: TRBV10-3
clone size: NA
D gene: TRBD2
CDR3 protein: CAASGSTDTQYF
CDR3 DNA: TGCGCGGCTAGCGGGAGCACAGATACGCAGTATTTT

J gene: TRBJ2-1
V gene: TRBV18
clone size: NA
D gene: TRBD2
CDR3 protein: CASSPPSGRSGNEQFF
CDR3 DNA: TGTGCCAGCTCACCACCTAGCGGGAGAAGCGGCAATGAGCAGTTCTTC

J gene: TRBJ1-4
V gene: TRBV19
clone size: NA
D gene: NA
CDR3 protein: CASSSQVNEKLFF
CDR3 DNA: TGTGCCAGTAGTTCACAGGTTAATGAAAAACTGTTTTTT

J gene: TRBJ2-2
V gene: TRBV27
clone size: NA
D gene: TRBD2
CDR3 protein: CASGTIVPGELFF
CDR3 DNA: TGTGCCAGCGGGACTATTGTCCCCGGGGAGCTGTTTTTT

J gene: TRBJ1-4
V gene: TRBV27
clone size: NA
D gene: NA
CDR3 protein: CASGTVHREKLFF
CDR3 DNA: TGTGCCAGCGGGACCGTGCATAGGGAAAAACTGTTTTTT

J gene: TRBJ2-1
V gene: TRBV29-1
clone size: NA
D gene: TRBD2
CDR3 protein: CSVGLAGSEQFF
CDR3 DNA: TGCAGCGTCGGACTAGCGGGGAGTGAGCAGTTCTTC

J gene: TRBJ2-3
V gene: TRBV5-4
clone size: NA
D gene: NA
CDR3 protein: CASSPVKRAFTDTQYF
CDR3 DNA: TGTGCCAGCAGCCCAGTTAAGCGGGCGTTCACAGATACGCAGTATTTT

J gene: TRBJ2-7
V gene: TRBV5-1
clone size: NA
D gene: NA
CDR3 protein: CASSWSSAAYEQYF
CDR3 DNA: TGCGCCAGCAGCTGGAGTAGCGCAGCCTACGAGCAGTACTTC

J gene: TRBJ2-3
V gene: TRBV19
clone size: NA
D gene: NA
CDR3 protein: CASKGLSDTQYF
CDR3 DNA: TGTGCCAGTAAGGGGCTTTCAGATACGCAGTATTTT

J gene: TRBJ1-1
V gene: TRBV5-1
clone size: NA
D gene: TRBD1
CDR3 protein: CASRSDRLNTEAFF
CDR3 DNA: TGCGCCAGCCGGTCGGACAGGTTGAACACTGAAGCTTTCTTT

J gene: TRBJ1-1
V gene: TRBV6-6
clone size: NA
D gene: TRBD1
CDR3 protein: CASTGGQGAGNTEAFF
CDR3 DNA: TGTGCCAGCACGGGGGGACAGGGGGCAGGGAACACTGAAGCTTTCTTT

J gene: TRBJ2-7
V gene: TRBV5-8
clone size: NA
D gene: TRBD2
CDR3 protein: CAVEREYAEQYF
CDR3 DNA: TGTGCCGTCGAGCGGGAGTACGCCGAGCAGTACTTC

J gene: TRBJ1-2
V gene: TRBV28
clone size: NA
D gene: TRBD1
CDR3 protein: CASYISWARGNIFGYTF
CDR3 DNA: TGTGCCAGTTATATCAGCTGGGCCAGGGGGAATATTTTTGGCTACACCTTC

J gene: TRBJ2-7
V gene: TRBV5-4
clone size: NA
D gene: NA
CDR3 protein: CASSLQGFYEQYF
CDR3 DNA: TGTGCCAGCAGCTTGCAGGGTTTCTACGAGCAGTACTTC

J gene: TRBJ1-6
V gene: TRBV28
clone size: NA
D gene: NA
CDR3 protein: CATTHTNSPLHF
CDR3 DNA: TGTGCCACAACACATACTAATTCACCCCTCCACTTT

J gene: TRBJ1-1
V gene: TRBV2
clone size: NA
D gene: NA
CDR3 protein: CASSDFPARDTEAFF
CDR3 DNA: TGTGCCAGCAGTGATTTTCCAGCTAGGGACACTGAAGCTTTCTTT

J gene: TRBJ1-1
V gene: TRBV19
clone size: NA
D gene: NA
CDR3 protein: CASRDRFNTEAFF
CDR3 DNA: TGTGCCAGTAGAGACAGATTCAACACTGAAGCTTTCTTT

J gene: TRBJ2-1
V gene: TRBV9
clone size: NA
D gene: NA
CDR3 protein: CASSVAGGARNEQFF
CDR3 DNA: TGTGCCAGCAGCGTTGCTGGGGGAGCGAGAAATGAGCAGTTCTTC

J gene: TRBJ2-7
V gene: TRBV19
clone size: NA
D gene: NA
CDR3 protein: CASSIERNEQYF
CDR3 DNA: TGTGCCAGTAGTATAGAAAGGAACGAGCAGTACTTC

J gene: TRBJ2-1
V gene: TRBV7-2
clone size: NA
D gene: NA
CDR3 protein: CASSLRSGVREQFF
CDR3 DNA: TGTGCCAGCAGCTTAAGGTCGGGAGTTCGGGAGCAGTTCTTC

J gene: TRBJ1-3
V gene: TRBV4-3
clone size: NA
D gene: NA
CDR3 protein: CASSQVGSGAGNTIYF
CDR3 DNA: TGCGCCAGCAGCCAAGTAGGATCAGGGGCTGGAAACACCATATATTTT

J gene: TRBJ2-1
V gene: TRBV28
clone size: once
D gene: TRBD2
CDR3 protein: CRDLTSGSKNEQFF
CDR3 DNA: TGTCGGGACCTTACTAGCGGGAGTAAAAATGAGCAGTTCTTC

J gene: TRBJ1-1
V gene: TRBV9
clone size: once
D gene: NA
CDR3 protein: CASTPGPVILNTEAFF
CDR3 DNA: TGTGCCAGCACGCCAGGGCCCGTAATTTTGAACACTGAAGCTTTCTTT

J gene: TRBJ2-5
V gene: TRBV7-2
clone size: NA
D gene: NA
CDR3 protein: CASSSTGLYPQETQYF
CDR3 DNA: TGTGCCAGCAGCTCCACAGGCCTGTATCCGCAAGAGACCCAGTACTTC

J gene: TRBJ2-1
V gene: TRBV4-2
clone size: NA
D gene: TRBD2
CDR3 protein: CASSQMGLAGGNNEQFF
CDR3 DNA: TGTGCCAGCAGCCAAATGGGACTAGCGGGAGGGAACAATGAGCAGTTCTTC

J gene: TRBJ1-1
V gene: TRBV30
clone size: NA
D gene: NA
CDR3 protein: CAWSKTANTEAFF
CDR3 DNA: TGTGCCTGGTCTAAAACAGCGAACACTGAAGCTTTCTTT

J gene: TRBJ2-5
V gene: TRBV7-9
clone size: NA
D gene: TRBD2
CDR3 protein: CASSSPTSGRARETQYF
CDR3 DNA: TGTGCCAGCAGCTCTCCGACTAGCGGGAGGGCGAGAGAGACCCAGTACTTC

J gene: TRBJ2-2
V gene: TRBV7-2
clone size: NA
D gene: NA
CDR3 protein: CASSSGGQAGELFF
CDR3 DNA: TGTGCCAGCAGCTCAGGAGGGCAGGCCGGGGAGCTGTTTTTT

J gene: TRBJ1-5
V gene: TRBV28
clone size: NA
D gene: NA
CDR3 protein: CASSLLGNQPQHF
CDR3 DNA: TGTGCCAGCAGTTTATTAGGGAATCAGCCCCAGCATTTT

J gene: TRBJ1-1
V gene: TRBV9
clone size: NA
D gene: NA
CDR3 protein: CASSVTPVSTEAFF
CDR3 DNA: TGTGCCAGCAGCGTGACACCAGTAAGCACTGAAGCTTTCTTT

J gene: TRBJ2-5
V gene: TRBV5-1
clone size: NA
D gene: NA
CDR3 protein: CASSPSGRETQYF
CDR3 DNA: TGCGCCAGCAGCCCTTCTGGGAGGGAGACCCAGTACTTC

J gene: TRBJ1-2
V gene: TRBV29-1
clone size: NA
D gene: TRBD1
CDR3 protein: CSVPTGEHYGYTF
CDR3 DNA: TGCAGCGTTCCTACAGGGGAACACTATGGCTACACCTTC

J gene: TRBJ1-2
V gene: TRBV28
clone size: NA
D gene: TRBD1
CDR3 protein: CASSPPGQGLGGYTF
CDR3 DNA: TGTGCCAGCAGTCCACCGGGACAGGGGTTAGGTGGCTACACCTTC

J gene: TRBJ2-1
V gene: TRBV28
clone size: NA
D gene: TRBD2
CDR3 protein: CASSPASSGTRNNEQFF
CDR3 DNA: TGTGCCAGCAGTCCCGCCTCATCCGGGACTAGGAACAATGAGCAGTTCTTC

J gene: TRBJ2-2
V gene: TRBV19
clone size: NA
D gene: NA
CDR3 protein: CASSAERGITGELFF
CDR3 DNA: TGTGCCAGTAGTGCTGAGAGGGGAATCACCGGGGAGCTGTTTTTT

J gene: TRBJ2-3
V gene: TRBV5-6
clone size: NA
D gene: NA
CDR3 protein: CASSFTTGGTDTQYF
CDR3 DNA: TGTGCCAGCAGCTTTACCACAGGAGGCACAGATACGCAGTATTTT

J gene: TRBJ2-5
V gene: TRBV6-1
clone size: once
D gene: NA
CDR3 protein: CASSGDRALKGTQYF
CDR3 DNA: TGTGCCAGCAGTGGAGACCGGGCCCTCAAAGGGACCCAGTACTTC

J gene: TRBJ2-7
V gene: TRBV28
clone size: NA
D gene: TRBD2
CDR3 protein: CASSGLAGALSSYEQYF
CDR3 DNA: TGTGCCAGCAGTGGACTAGCGGGAGCCTTAAGCTCCTACGAGCAGTACTTC

J gene: TRBJ2-1
V gene: TRBV7-2
clone size: NA
D gene: TRBD2
CDR3 protein: CASSLDSSGGSYNEQFF
CDR3 DNA: TGTGCCAGCAGCTTAGATTCCAGCGGGGGCTCCTACAATGAGCAGTTCTTC

J gene: TRBJ2-7
V gene: TRBV7-2
clone size: NA
D gene: TRBD2
CDR3 protein: CASSLVILAGDSYEQYF
CDR3 DNA: TGTGCCAGCAGCTTAGTTATACTAGCGGGAGACTCCTACGAGCAGTACTTC

J gene: TRBJ2-3
V gene: TRBV21-1
clone size: NA
D gene: NA
CDR3 protein: CASSKTGGETSGRTDTQYF
CDR3 DNA: TGTGCCAGCAGCAAAACGGGGGGGGAAACTAGCGGTAGAACAGATACGCAGTATTTT

J gene: TRBJ1-4
V gene: TRBV15
clone size: NA
D gene: NA
CDR3 protein: CATSRDPNEKLFF
CDR3 DNA: TGTGCCACCAGCAGAGACCCTAATGAAAAACTGTTTTTT

J gene: TRBJ2-2
V gene: TRBV6-5
clone size: NA
D gene: TRBD1
CDR3 protein: CASSYWTGGTGELFF
CDR3 DNA: TGTGCCAGCAGTTACTGGACAGGGGGCACCGGGGAGCTGTTTTTT